Following are 20 T cell receptor beta chains from one sample sequenced in a study of T-cell reconstitution after alpha-beta-depleted transplantation in children. Using unique molecular identifiers, the investigators prepared the TCRbeta library. TCRdb reprocessed the PCR reads with MiXCR, giving one entry per CDR3 protein. The table records some 830,000 distinct CDR3 sequences, roughly 16% of them present only once. Specimen: PBMCs, mostly from graft donor cells, collected 360 days after TCRalphabeta/CD19-depleted stem cell transplant. These receptors originate from a male patient between 10 and 17 years old who had a stem cell transplant for acute lymphoblastic leukemia, so the T cells may come from the graft donor.

This clonotype appeared many times. The gene calls are TRBV29-1 and TRBJ2-3, with D hard to call. CDR1 is SQVTM and CDR2 is ANQGSEA in the germline V gene. CDR3 length: 11 amino acids. The V gene lost 6 bases and the J gene lost 0 bases, with 4 bases spanning the gap. CDR3 sequence reads: CSVQSTDTQYF. In nucleotides, the CDR3 is TGCAGCGTCCAGAGCACAGATACGCAGTATTTT.

A remark on this clonotype: Germline is not matched at one junction end, which may reflect a read error. The rearrangement links TRBV12-3 or TRBV12-4 to TRBJ2-2, with 10 bases matching TRBD1. The CDR3 consists of 17 residues. DNA for the CDR3: TGTGCCACCAGTTTAGATGCAGGACAGGGGGAGGCCGGGGAGCTGTTTTTT. Amino acid sequence: CATSLDAGQGEAGELFF.

This clonotype has a single count. The chain links TRBV5-1 to TRBJ2-1; D call uncertain. The CDR3 totals 15 residues. Germline CDR1 reads SGHRS; CDR2 reads YFSETQ. V was pared by 6 bases and J by 9 bases, with 22 bases between. The CDR3 spells CASNERPFPDGEQFF. CDR3 nucleotide sequence: TGCGCCAGCAACGAAAGGCCATTCCCAGACGGTGAGCAGTTCTTC.

This chain links TRBV10-2 with TRBJ2-7, with 11 bases fitting TRBD1. Germline V gene sequence: CDR1 WSHSY, CDR2 SAAADI. V trimming: 6 bases; J trimming: 3 bases; junction bases outside the gene matches: 7. This CDR3 region has 15 residues. CDR3 nucleotides: TGCGCCAGCAGGTCTCCGGGACAGGGGGGCTACGAGCAGTACTTC. It codes for CASRSPGQGGYEQYF.

The chain has TRBV6-1 and TRBJ2-3; tentative D call: TRBD2 (5 bases). V lost 7 bases and J 4 bases, leaving 12 bases between the germline ends. CDR1 and CDR2 from the germline V gene are MNHNS and SASEGT. CDR3 length equals 13 residues. The CDR3 DNA is TGTGCCAGCAAAGTAGCGAGCGCAGATACGCAGTATTTT. Translation: CASKVASADTQYF.

The chain carries TRBV3-1 and TRBJ2-2; D gene ambiguous. CDR1 is LGHDT and CDR2 is YNNKEL in the germline V gene (reference sequence). The V gene lost 10 bases and the J gene lost 6 bases, with 15 bases spanning the gap. This CDR3 region has 13 residues. DNA for the CDR3: TGTGCCACAACCAATGTTGTCGCCGGGGAGCTGTTTTTT. It translates to CATTNVVAGELFF.

The chain combines TRBV5-1 with TRBJ2-2; no reliable D call. V was clipped by 4 bases and J by 6 bases, with 16 bases between them. Looked up from germline, CDR1 is SGHRS and CDR2 is YFSETQ. The CDR3 totals 15 residues. The CDR3 here is CASSPDWALAGELFF. The CDR3 coding sequence is TGCGCCAGCAGCCCCGACTGGGCGTTGGCCGGGGAGCTGTTTTTT.

This clonotype was counted ten times or more. The chain carries TRBV27 and TRBJ2-7, with TRBD1 as a possible D gene (6 bases). Germline V CDR1 and CDR2: MNHEY, SMNVEV (reference sequence). The V gene lost 4 bases and the J gene lost 6 bases, with 13 bases spanning the gap. This CDR3 contains 13 residues. CDR3 sequence reads: CASSYPGASEQYF. The CDR3 coding sequence is TGTGCCAGCAGTTATCCAGGGGCCTCCGAGCAGTACTTC.

J is TRBJ2-7 and V is TRBV3-1; D is uncertain. Trimming stripped 3 bases from V and 3 bases from J, with 15 bases between. The CDR3 totals 15 residues. Germline V gene lookup returns CDR1 LGHDT and CDR2 YNNKEL (reference sequence). CDR3 DNA: TGTGCCAGCAGCCAGACCTCTAGGACCTACTACGAGCAGTACTTC. The encoded protein is CASSQTSRTYYEQYF.

The chain has TRBV4-1 and TRBJ2-3; 11 bases agree with TRBD1. The CDR3 has 18 amino acids. The V gene end was trimmed by 3 bases and the J gene end by 2 bases; junction bases not matched to a gene: 10. Germline V gene sequence: CDR1 MGHRA, CDR2 YSYEKL. CDR3 DNA: TGCGCCAGCAGCCACCTTCCGGGACAGGGGGGAACCACAGATACGCAGTATTTT. Its translation: CASSHLPGQGGTTDTQYF.

This clonotype was seen ten or more times. The V gene is TRBV9, the J gene TRBJ2-7; a weak D match, TRBD2 (6 bases). V lost 4 bases and J 6 bases, leaving 17 bases between the germline ends. Germline CDR1 is SGDLS and CDR2 is YYNGEE. The CDR3 has 14 amino acids. CDR3 nucleotides: TGTGCCAGCAGCTCCAGGCAGGGAGGAAGCGAGCAGTACTTC. This codes for CASSSRQGGSEQYF.

The chain combines TRBV6-1 with TRBJ2-6; D is perhaps TRBD1 (6 bases). CDR3 length: 16 residues. Germline CDR1 reads MNHNS; CDR2 reads SASEGT. V was trimmed by 3 bases and J by 2 bases, leaving 11 bases between them. The CDR3 nucleotides read TGTGCCAGCAGTGATCAGGGGCGAACTGGGGCCAACGTCCTGACTTTC. Protein sequence: CASSDQGRTGANVLTF.

About this clonotype: This CDR3 fails to terminate in the conserved phenylalanine or tryptophan, so it likely reflects a read error. This chain connects TRBV5-1 to TRBJ2-1, with D possibly being TRBD2 (6 bases). Between the trimmed V and J ends, which lost 1 base and 12 bases, there was a span of 11 bases. This CDR3 contains 12 residues. From germline, CDR1 is SGHRS and CDR2 YFSETQ. CDR3 amino acids: CASSLSQGGQFI. CDR3 DNA sequence: TGCGCCAGCAGCTTGTCCCAGGGAGGGCAGTTCATC.

This clonotype was recorded a few times. V gene TRBV6-1 combines with J gene TRBJ2-7; D is undetermined. Germline V gene sequence: CDR1 MNHNS, CDR2 SASEGT. The CDR3 contains 14 residues. The V and J ends lost 6 bases and 3 bases respectively, with 15 bases between them. CDR3 sequence reads: CASSQVTTNYEQYF. The CDR3 nucleotides are TGTGCCAGCAGCCAAGTGACAACTAACTACGAGCAGTACTTC.

This clonotype was observed at least ten times. This chain links TRBV7-9 with TRBJ2-1; 7 nucleotides align to TRBD2. J lost 2 bases, V lost 3 bases, and 1 base had no gene match. The germline V gene encodes CDR1 SEHNR and CDR2 FQNEAQ (reference sequence). The CDR3 extends over 14 amino acids. CDR3 amino acids: CASSFAGAYNEQFF. The CDR3 DNA follows: TGTGCCAGCAGCTTCGCGGGGGCCTACAATGAGCAGTTCTTC.

This clonotype was seen at least ten times. The chain joins TRBV5-1 to TRBJ2-1; 8 bases align to TRBD2. This CDR3 has 15 amino acids. With V trimmed by 0 bases and J by 8 bases, 7 bases remained unmatched. Germline lookup yields CDR1 SGHRS and CDR2 YFSETQ. In nucleotides, the CDR3 is TGCGCCAGCAGCTTGGAAAGCGGGAGAATGGATGAGCAGTTCTTC. Protein: CASSLESGRMDEQFF.

The gene calls are TRBV20-1 and TRBJ1-2; D might be TRBD1 (5 bases). V lost 5 bases and J lost 4, with 14 bases in between. Germline values: CDR1 DFQATT, CDR2 SNEGSKA (reference sequence). CDR3 length: 13 residues. This CDR3 reads CSARGAGSYGYTF. The CDR3 bases are TGCAGTGCTCGAGGGGCGGGTTCCTATGGCTACACCTTC.

V gene TRBV20-1 combines with J gene TRBJ1-6; a possible D gene is TRBD1 (5 bases). The CDR3 length is 15 residues. Trimming removed 0 bases at V and 9 bases at J, with 15 bases between. Germline CDR1 reads DFQATT; CDR2 reads SNEGSKA (reference sequence). The CDR3 loop is CSARDSQGGISPLHF. The CDR3 nucleotides read TGCAGTGCTAGAGATTCCCAGGGTGGAATTTCACCCCTCCACTTT.

V and J are TRBV13 and TRBJ2-3; D could derive from TRBD1 or TRBD2 (5 bases each). This CDR3 has 15 amino acids. Germline CDR1 is PRHDT and CDR2 is FYEKMQ (reference sequence). Trimming stripped 5 bases from V and 4 bases from J, with 16 bases between. Here the CDR3 DNA reads TGTGCCAGCAGCAGCCGGGACGTAACATCAGATACGCAGTATTTT. Translating it yields CASSSRDVTSDTQYF.

This clonotype has only one observation. The chain has TRBV12-3 or TRBV12-4 and TRBJ2-7; 16 bases agree with TRBD2. The CDR3 spans 17 residues. The junction had 9 bases not matched to a gene; V was cut back by 6 bases and J by 4 bases. This CDR3 reads CASSGGLAGGPLYEQYF. For the CDR3, the DNA is TGTGCCAGCAGCGGGGGACTAGCGGGAGGGCCGTTGTACGAGCAGTACTTC.